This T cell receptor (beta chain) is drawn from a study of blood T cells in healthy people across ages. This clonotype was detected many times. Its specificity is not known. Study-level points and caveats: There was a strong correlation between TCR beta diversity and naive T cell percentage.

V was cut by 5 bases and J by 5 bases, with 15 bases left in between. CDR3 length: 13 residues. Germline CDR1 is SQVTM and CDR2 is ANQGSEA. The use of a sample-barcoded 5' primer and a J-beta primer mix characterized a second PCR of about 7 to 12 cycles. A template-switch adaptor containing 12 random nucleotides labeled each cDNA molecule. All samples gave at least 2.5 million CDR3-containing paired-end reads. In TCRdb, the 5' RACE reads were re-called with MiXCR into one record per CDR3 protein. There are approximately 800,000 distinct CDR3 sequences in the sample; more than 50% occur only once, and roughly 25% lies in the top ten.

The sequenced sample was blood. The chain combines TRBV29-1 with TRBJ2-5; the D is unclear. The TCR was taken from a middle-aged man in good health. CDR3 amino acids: CSVSVTLGETQYF. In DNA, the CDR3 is TGCAGCGTTAGTGTTACGCTGGGGGAGACCCAGTACTTC.